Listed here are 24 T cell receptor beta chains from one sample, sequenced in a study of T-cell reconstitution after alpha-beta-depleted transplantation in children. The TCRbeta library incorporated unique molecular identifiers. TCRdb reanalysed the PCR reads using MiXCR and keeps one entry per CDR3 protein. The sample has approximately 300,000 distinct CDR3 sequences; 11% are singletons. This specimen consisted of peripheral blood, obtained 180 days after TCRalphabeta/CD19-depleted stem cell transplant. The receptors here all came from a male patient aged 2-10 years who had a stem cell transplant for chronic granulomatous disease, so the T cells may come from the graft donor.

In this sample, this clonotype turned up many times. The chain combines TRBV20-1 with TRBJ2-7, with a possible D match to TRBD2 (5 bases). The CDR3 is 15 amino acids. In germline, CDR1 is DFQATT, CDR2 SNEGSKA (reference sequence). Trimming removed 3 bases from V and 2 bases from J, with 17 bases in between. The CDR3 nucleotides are TGCAGTGCTAGGGAGGTTAGCGCGAATACCTACGAGCAGTACTTC. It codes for CSAREVSANTYEQYF.

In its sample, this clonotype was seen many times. The CDR3: CASSRSGVGDPYEQYF. CDR3 DNA: TGTGCCAGCAGTCGCTCGGGTGTGGGGGACCCCTACGAGCAGTACTTC. V and J are TRBV6-5 and TRBJ2-7; D might be TRBD1 or TRBD2, each matching 5 bases. V was trimmed by 5 bases and J by 2 bases, leaving 19 bases between them. This CDR3 contains 16 residues. The germline V gene has CDR1 MNHEY and CDR2 SVGAGI.

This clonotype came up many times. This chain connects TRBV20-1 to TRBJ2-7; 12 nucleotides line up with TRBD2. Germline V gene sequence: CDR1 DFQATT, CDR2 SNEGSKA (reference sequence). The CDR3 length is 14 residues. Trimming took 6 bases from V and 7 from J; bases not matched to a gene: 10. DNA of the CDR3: TGCAGTGCGCCCGGACTAGCGGGGAATGGTGAGCAGTACTTC. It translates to CSAPGLAGNGEQYF.

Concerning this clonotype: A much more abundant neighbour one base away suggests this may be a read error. CDR3 protein: CTAPTGGTEAFF. CDR3 DNA: TGCACTGCTCCTACAGGGGGCACTGAAGCTTTCTTT. The V gene is TRBV20-1, the J gene TRBJ1-1, with TRBD1 matching 8 bases. Germline V CDR1 and CDR2: DFQATT, SNEGSKA (reference sequence). The CDR3 totals 12 residues.

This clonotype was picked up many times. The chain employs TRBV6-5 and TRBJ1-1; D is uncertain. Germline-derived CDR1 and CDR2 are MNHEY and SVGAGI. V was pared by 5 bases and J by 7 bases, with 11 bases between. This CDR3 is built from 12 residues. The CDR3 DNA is TGTGCCAGCAGTCACCCGGGTATTGAAGCTTTCTTT. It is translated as CASSHPGIEAFF.

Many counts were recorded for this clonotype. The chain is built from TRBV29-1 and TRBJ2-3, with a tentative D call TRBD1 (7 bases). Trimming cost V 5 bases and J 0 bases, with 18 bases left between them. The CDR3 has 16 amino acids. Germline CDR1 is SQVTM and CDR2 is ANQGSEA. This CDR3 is CSVPQGRLTSTDTQYF. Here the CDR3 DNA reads TGCAGCGTTCCACAGGGGAGGCTCACTAGCACAGATACGCAGTATTTT.

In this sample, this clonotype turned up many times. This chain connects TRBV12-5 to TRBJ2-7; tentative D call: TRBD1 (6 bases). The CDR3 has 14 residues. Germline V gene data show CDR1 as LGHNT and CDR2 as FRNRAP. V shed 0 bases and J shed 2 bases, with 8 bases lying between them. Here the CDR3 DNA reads TGTGCTAGTGGTTTGGTAACAGGGCCCTACGAGCAGTACTTC. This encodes CASGLVTGPYEQYF.

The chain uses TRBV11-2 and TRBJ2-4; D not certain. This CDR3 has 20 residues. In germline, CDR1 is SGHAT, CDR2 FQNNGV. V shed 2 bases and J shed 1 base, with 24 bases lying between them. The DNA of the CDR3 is TGTGCCAGCAGCTTACTCGTCCACGACCGTCTCCAATTTGCCAAAAACATTCAGTACTTC. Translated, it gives CASSLLVHDRLQFAKNIQYF.

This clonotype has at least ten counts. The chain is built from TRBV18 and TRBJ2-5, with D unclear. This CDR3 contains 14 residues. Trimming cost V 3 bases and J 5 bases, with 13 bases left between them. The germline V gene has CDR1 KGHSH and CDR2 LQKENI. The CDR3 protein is CASSPPVGGETQYF. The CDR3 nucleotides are TGTGCCAGCTCACCCCCGGTTGGTGGGGAGACCCAGTACTTC.

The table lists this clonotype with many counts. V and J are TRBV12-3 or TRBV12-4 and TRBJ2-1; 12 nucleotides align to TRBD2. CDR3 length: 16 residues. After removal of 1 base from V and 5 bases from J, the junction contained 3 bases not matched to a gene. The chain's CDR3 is CASSLVGTSGHNEQFF. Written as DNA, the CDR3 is TGTGCCAGCAGTTTAGTTGGGACTAGCGGGCACAATGAGCAGTTCTTC.

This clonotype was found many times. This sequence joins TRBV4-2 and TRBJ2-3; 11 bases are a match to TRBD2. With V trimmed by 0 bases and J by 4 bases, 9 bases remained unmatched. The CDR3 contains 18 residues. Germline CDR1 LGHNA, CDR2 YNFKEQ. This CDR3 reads CASSQDIPSGRSSDTQYF. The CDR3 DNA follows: TGTGCCAGCAGCCAAGATATCCCTAGCGGGAGGAGTTCAGATACGCAGTATTTT.

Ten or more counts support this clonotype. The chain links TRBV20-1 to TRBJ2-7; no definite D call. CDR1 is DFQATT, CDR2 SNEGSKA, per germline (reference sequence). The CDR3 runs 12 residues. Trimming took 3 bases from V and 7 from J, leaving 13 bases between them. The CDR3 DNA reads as TGCAGTGCTAGGGCCACCCTATGGGAGCAGTACTTC. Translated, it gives CSARATLWEQYF.

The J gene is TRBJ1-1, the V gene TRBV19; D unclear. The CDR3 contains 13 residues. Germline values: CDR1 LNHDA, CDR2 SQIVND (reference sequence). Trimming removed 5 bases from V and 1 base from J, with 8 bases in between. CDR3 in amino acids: CASSPRWNTEAFF. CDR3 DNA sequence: TGTGCCAGTAGTCCCCGATGGAACACTGAAGCTTTCTTT.

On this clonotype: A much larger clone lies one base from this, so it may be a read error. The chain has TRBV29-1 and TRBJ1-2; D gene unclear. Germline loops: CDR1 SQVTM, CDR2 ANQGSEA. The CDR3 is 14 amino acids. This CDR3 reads CSVVAGAQNCGYTF. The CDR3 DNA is TGCAGCGTTGTTGCAGGAGCCCAAAACTGTGGCTACACCTTC.

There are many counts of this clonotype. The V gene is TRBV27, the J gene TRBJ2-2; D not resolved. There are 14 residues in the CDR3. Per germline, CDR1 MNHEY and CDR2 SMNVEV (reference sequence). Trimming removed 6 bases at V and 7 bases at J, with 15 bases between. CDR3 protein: CASSPMGWSGELFF. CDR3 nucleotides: TGTGCCAGCAGCCCAATGGGGTGGAGCGGGGAGCTGTTTTTT.

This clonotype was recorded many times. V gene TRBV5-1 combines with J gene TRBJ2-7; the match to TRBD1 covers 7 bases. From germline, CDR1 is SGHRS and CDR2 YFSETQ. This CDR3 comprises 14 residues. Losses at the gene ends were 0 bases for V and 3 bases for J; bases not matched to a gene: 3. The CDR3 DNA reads TGCGCCAGCAGCTTGGGTAGGACAGGCTACGAGCAGTACTTC. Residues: CASSLGRTGYEQYF.

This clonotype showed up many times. The CDR3 loop reads CASSEPGQGGNQPQHF. In nucleotides, the CDR3 is TGTGCCAGCAGTGAACCCGGACAGGGGGGCAATCAGCCCCAGCATTTT. The rearrangement joins TRBV6-1 to TRBJ1-5; 10 positions match TRBD1. In germline, CDR1 is MNHNS, CDR2 SASEGT. CDR3 length: 16 residues. V trimming: 2 bases; J trimming: 2 bases; junction bases outside the gene matches: 3.

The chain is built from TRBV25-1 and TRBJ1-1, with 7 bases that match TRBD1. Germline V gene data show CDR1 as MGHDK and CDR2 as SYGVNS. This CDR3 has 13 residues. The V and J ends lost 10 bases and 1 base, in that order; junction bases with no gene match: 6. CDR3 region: CAIPQGSNTEAFF. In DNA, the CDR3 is TGTGCCATTCCACAGGGGTCGAACACTGAAGCTTTCTTT.

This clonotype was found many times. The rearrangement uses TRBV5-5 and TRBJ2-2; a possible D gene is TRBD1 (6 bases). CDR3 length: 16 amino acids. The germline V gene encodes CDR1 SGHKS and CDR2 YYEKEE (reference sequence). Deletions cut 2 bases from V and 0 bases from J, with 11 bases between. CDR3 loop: CASSLNRAANTGELFF. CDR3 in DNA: TGTGCCAGCAGCTTAAACAGGGCAGCGAACACCGGGGAGCTGTTTTTT.

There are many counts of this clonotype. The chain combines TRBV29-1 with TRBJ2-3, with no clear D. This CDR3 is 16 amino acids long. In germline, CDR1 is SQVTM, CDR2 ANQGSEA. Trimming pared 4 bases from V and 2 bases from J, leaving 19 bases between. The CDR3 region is CSVVPATRALTDTQYF. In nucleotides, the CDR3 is TGCAGCGTTGTACCGGCGACACGGGCCCTCACAGATACGCAGTATTTT.

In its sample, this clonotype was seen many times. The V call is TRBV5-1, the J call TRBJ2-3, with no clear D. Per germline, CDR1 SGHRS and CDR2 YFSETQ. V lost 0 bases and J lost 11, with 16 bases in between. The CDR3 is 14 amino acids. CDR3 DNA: TGCGCCAGCAGCTTGGACGTGTGGGTCTACTTGCAGTATTTT. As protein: CASSLDVWVYLQYF.

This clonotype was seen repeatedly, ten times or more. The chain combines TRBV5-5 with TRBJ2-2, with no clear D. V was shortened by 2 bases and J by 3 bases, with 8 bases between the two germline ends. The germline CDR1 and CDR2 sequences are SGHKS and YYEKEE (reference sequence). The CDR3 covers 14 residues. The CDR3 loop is CASSLATYTGELFF. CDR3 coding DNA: TGTGCCAGCAGCTTAGCGACCTACACCGGGGAGCTGTTTTTT.

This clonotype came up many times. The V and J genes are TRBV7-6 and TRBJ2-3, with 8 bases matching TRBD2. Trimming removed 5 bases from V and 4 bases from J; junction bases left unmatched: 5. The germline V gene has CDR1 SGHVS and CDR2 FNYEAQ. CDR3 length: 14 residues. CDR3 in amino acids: CASSRGTSADTQYF. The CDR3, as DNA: TGTGCCAGCAGCCGAGGGACTAGTGCAGATACGCAGTATTTT.

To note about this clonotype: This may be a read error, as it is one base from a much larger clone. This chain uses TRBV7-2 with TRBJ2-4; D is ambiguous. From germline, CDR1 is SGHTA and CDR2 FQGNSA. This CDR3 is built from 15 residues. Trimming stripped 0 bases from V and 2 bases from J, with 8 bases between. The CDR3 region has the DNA TGTGCCAGCAGCTTAGCCGGATTGCCCAAAAACATTCAGTACTTC. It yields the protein CASSLAGLPKNIQYF. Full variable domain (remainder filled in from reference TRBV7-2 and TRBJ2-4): GAGVSQSPSNKVTEKGKDVELRCDPISGHTALYWYRQSLGQGLEFLIYFQGNSAPDKSGLPSDRFSAERTGGSVSTLTIQRTQQEDSAVYLCASSLAGLPKNIQYFGAGTRLSVL.